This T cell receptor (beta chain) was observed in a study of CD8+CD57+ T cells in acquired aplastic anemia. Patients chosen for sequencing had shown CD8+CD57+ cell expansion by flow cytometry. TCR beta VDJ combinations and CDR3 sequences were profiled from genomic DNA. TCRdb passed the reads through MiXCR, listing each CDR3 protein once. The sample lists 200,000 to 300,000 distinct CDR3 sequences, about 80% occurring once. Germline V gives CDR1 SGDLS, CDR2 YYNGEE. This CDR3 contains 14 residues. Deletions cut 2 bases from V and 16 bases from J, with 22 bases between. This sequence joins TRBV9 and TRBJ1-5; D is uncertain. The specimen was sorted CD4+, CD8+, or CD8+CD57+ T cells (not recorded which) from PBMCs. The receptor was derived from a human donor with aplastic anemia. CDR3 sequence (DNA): TGTGCCAGCAGCGTTGGGTCAGATAATCAGTATTTTCATTTT. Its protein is CASSVGSDNQYFHF.